This is a list of T cell receptor beta chains from one sample in a study of cytomegalovirus exposure and HLA in healthy donors. Using immunoSEQ multiplex PCR, the repertoire was profiled, and TCRdb retains in-frame clones only, with some absent. The table shows about 98,000 clones, with roughly 87% occurring only once. The material sequenced was PBMCs. Receptor source: a man between 18 and 35 years old in good health and CMV-seropositive. Both conserved end residues are part of each CDR3. The D gene is left open where the match is weak. Size is omitted from some rows. Given values are once, few, many or a class for expanded clones.

d_call	v_call	j_call	clone_size	cdr3_nt	cdr3_aa
.	TRBV29-1	TRBJ2-2	once	TGCAGCGTTGAAGTTGAAGGGGCCACCGGGGAGCTGTTTTTT	CSVEVEGATGELFF
TRBD2	TRBV5-1	TRBJ2-1	.	TGCGCCAGCAGCTTCGGACTAGCGGGGGGACCGAGCTCCTACAATGAGCAGTTCTTC	CASSFGLAGGPSSYNEQFF
.	TRBV28	TRBJ2-5	.	TGTGCCAGCAACAAATTGGGGGATCAGGGGTTGACCCAGTACTTC	CASNKLGDQGLTQYF
TRBD2	TRBV9	TRBJ2-7	.	TGTGCCAGCAGCCGTAGCGGGGGAAGCTCCTACGAGCAGTACTTC	CASSRSGGSSYEQYF
TRBD2	TRBV12-5	TRBJ2-3	.	TGTGCTAGTGGTTTGGTCGGGAGGGATGGTGGTGATACGCAGTATTTT	CASGLVGRDGGDTQYF
.	TRBV5-1	TRBJ2-7	.	TGCGCCAGCAGCCCCGGAGGCGCGACCTCCTACGAGCAGTACTTC	CASSPGGATSYEQYF
.	TRBV7-2	TRBJ1-6	.	TGTGCCAGCAGCTTATGGGGGGGGGAGACCTATAATTCACCCCTCCACTTT	CASSLWGGETYNSPLHF
TRBD2	TRBV18	TRBJ2-1	once	TGTGCCAGCTCACCCGGGACTAGCTTTAACGATGAGCAGTTCTTC	CASSPGTSFNDEQFF
TRBD1	TRBV5-5	TRBJ1-2	few	TGTGCCAGCAGCTTAGGACAGGGATGGTATGGCTACACCTTC	CASSLGQGWYGYTF
.	TRBV9	TRBJ1-1	.	TGTGCCAGCAGCGCTGCTCGGGACACTGAAGCTTTCTTT	CASSAARDTEAFF
TRBD2	TRBV7-2	TRBJ2-1	.	TGTGCCAGCAGCCCCCTAGCGGGGGTTTTCGATGAGCAGTTCTTC	CASSPLAGVFDEQFF
.	TRBV9	TRBJ2-7	.	TGTGCCAGCAGCGTAACCGGGAGCTCCTACGAGCAGTACTTC	CASSVTGSSYEQYF
TRBD2	TRBV10-3	TRBJ2-3	.	TGTGCCATCAGTGTAGCGGGAGCCATGGCAGATACGCAGTATTTT	CAISVAGAMADTQYF
TRBD2	TRBV19	TRBJ2-2	.	TGTGCTAGCGGGAGTGCCGGGGAGCTGTTTTTT	CASGSAGELFF
.	TRBV6-6	TRBJ2-5	.	TGTGCCAGCACCAGAAACCAAGAGACCCAGTACTTC	CASTRNQETQYF
TRBD2	TRBV5-8	TRBJ2-3	once	TGTGCCAGCAGCTTGGGGGGGACTAGCGGGAGCACAGATACGCAGTATTTT	CASSLGGTSGSTDTQYF
.	TRBV4-1	TRBJ1-1	.	TGCGCCAGCAGCCTCCTCCTGGTAGGGGTGAACACTGAAGCTTTCTTT	CASSLLLVGVNTEAFF
TRBD2	TRBV5-1	TRBJ2-4	.	TGCGCCAGCAGCGAAGGACTAGCCGGGGCCAAAAACATTCAGTACTTC	CASSEGLAGAKNIQYF
TRBD2	TRBV28	TRBJ2-1	.	TGTGCCAGCACTCCCTACGTCGGGGGGAACAATGAGCAGTTCTTC	CASTPYVGGNNEQFF
.	TRBV5-4	TRBJ1-3	.	TGTGCCAGCAGCCCCGGACAAGAAAGAAACACCATATATTTT	CASSPGQERNTIYF
.	TRBV20-1	TRBJ2-5	.	TGCAGTGTTACGAGGGAGACCCAGTACTTC	CSVTRETQYF
TRBD1	TRBV6-5	TRBJ2-1	.	TGTGCCAGCAGTTATTGGGGTACAGGGGCCGACAATGAGCAGTTCTTC	CASSYWGTGADNEQFF
TRBD2	TRBV6-6	TRBJ2-2	.	TGTGCCAGCAGTAATAGCGGGGGGGCGATTGGCGGGGAGCTGTTTTTT	CASSNSGGAIGGELFF
.	TRBV19	TRBJ2-7	.	TGTGCCAGTAGCCCGGTCGGCTACGAGCAGTACTTC	CASSPVGYEQYF
TRBD1	TRBV27	TRBJ1-3	.	TGTGCCAGCAGTCCCGGGACAGGACAATCTGGAAACACCATATATTTT	CASSPGTGQSGNTIYF
TRBD1	TRBV2	TRBJ1-5	.	TGTGCCAGCAGTCCGGACAGGGGGAGCAATCAGCCCCAGCATTTT	CASSPDRGSNQPQHF
.	TRBV29-1	TRBJ2-3	.	TGCAGCGTTGTACTTCGGGTCTCCCCCCAAGGCGCAGATACGCAGTATTTT	CSVVLRVSPQGADTQYF
TRBD1	TRBV15	TRBJ1-1	once	TGTGCCACCAGCAGAGATGGAGGGGGCGGGTGGGACACTGAAGCTTTCTTT	CATSRDGGGGWDTEAFF
.	TRBV6-6	TRBJ1-5	.	TGTGCCAGCAGTTACCCGGGGGTAGACAATCAGCCCCAGCATTTT	CASSYPGVDNQPQHF
TRBD2	TRBV9	TRBJ2-5	.	TGTGCCAGCAGCGTCACTAGCGGGGGGCCGTACCAAGAGACCCAGTACTTC	CASSVTSGGPYQETQYF
.	TRBV5-6	TRBJ2-7	.	TGTGCCAGCAGCGTGATCAGGGGACCAGCCTACGAGCAGTACTTC	CASSVIRGPAYEQYF
TRBD1	TRBV4-2	TRBJ2-1	once	TGTGCCAGCAGCCAAGAAGGACAGGGGTACAATGAGCAGTTCTTC	CASSQEGQGYNEQFF
TRBD1	TRBV19	TRBJ1-4	.	TGTGCCAGTAGTACGCCGAAGAGACGGACAGGGGGCATACTGTTTTTT	CASSTPKRRTGGILFF
TRBD1	TRBV6-5	TRBJ1-5	.	TGTGCCAGCAGACAGGGGGCTGGTAGCAATCAGCCCCAGCATTTT	CASRQGAGSNQPQHF
.	TRBV29-1	TRBJ1-5	.	TGCAGCGTTGAAGAGGACTTTGGGAAGCCCCAGCATTTT	CSVEEDFGKPQHF
.	TRBV9	TRBJ1-1	.	TGTGCCAGCAGCCCCATTATGAGGGCTGAAGCTTTCTTT	CASSPIMRAEAFF
.	TRBV19	TRBJ1-2	few	TGTGCCAGTAGTATAGATCGAGAGAACTATGGCTACACCTTC	CASSIDRENYGYTF
.	TRBV12-5	TRBJ1-5	.	TGTGCTAGTGGCAATTTCGGAGGACAGCCCCAGCATTTT	CASGNFGGQPQHF
TRBD1	TRBV5-1	TRBJ2-1	.	TGCGCCAGCAGCTTGGGTTGGCCCGACAGGGATACTAATGAGCAGTTCTTC	CASSLGWPDRDTNEQFF
TRBD1	TRBV11-2	TRBJ1-1	.	TGTGCCAGCAGCTCATTTGGGCCCAGGGGGGACACTGAAGCTTTCTTT	CASSSFGPRGDTEAFF
.	TRBV11-3	TRBJ1-1	.	TGTGCCAGCAGCTTTAGCTTGAACACTGAAGCTTTCTTT	CASSFSLNTEAFF
TRBD2	TRBV11-3	TRBJ2-5	.	TGTGCCAGCAGCCCTTGGGGGGGCCAAGAGACCCAGTACTTC	CASSPWGGQETQYF
TRBD1	TRBV13	TRBJ1-3	.	TGTGCCAGCAGCAAGAAGACAGGGGGAGGAAACACCATATATTTT	CASSKKTGGGNTIYF
.	TRBV4-2	TRBJ1-6	.	TGTGCCAGCAGGGTTGCGGGGTCCTATAATTCACCCCTCCACTTT	CASRVAGSYNSPLHF
TRBD1	TRBV6-5	TRBJ1-1	once	TGTGCCAGCAGCGCTCGGACAGGTGAAGCTTTCTTT	CASSARTGEAFF
.	TRBV4-3	TRBJ2-7	once	TGCGCCAGCAGCCAAGGACTAGTCTACGAGCAGTACTTC	CASSQGLVYEQYF
TRBD2	TRBV10-2	TRBJ2-1	.	TGCGCCAGCAGTGAGCTAGCGGCCCTTAGCTCCTACAATGAGCAGTTCTTC	CASSELAALSSYNEQFF
TRBD2	TRBV7-2	TRBJ2-3	.	TGTGCCAGCAGCTCTAGCGGGGGGGCTGGAGATACGCAGTATTTT	CASSSSGGAGDTQYF